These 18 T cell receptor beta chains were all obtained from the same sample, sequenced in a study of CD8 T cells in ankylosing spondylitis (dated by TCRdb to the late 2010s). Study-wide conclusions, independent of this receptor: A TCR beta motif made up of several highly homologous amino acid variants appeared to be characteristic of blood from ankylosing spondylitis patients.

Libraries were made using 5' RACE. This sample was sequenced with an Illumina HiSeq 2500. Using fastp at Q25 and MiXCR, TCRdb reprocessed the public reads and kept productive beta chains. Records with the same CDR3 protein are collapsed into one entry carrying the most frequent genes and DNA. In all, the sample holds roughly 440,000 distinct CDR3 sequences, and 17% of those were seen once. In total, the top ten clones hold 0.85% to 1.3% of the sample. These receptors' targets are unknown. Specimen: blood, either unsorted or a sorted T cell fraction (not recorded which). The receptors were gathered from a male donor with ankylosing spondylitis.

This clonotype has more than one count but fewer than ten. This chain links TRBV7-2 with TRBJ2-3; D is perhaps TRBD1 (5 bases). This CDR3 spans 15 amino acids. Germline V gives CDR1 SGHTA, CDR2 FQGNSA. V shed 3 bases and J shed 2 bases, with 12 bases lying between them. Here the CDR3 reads CASSLTGAFTDTQYF. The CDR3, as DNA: TGTGCCAGCAGCTTGACTGGGGCGTTCACAGATACGCAGTATTTT.

In nucleotides, the CDR3 is TGCGCCAGCAGCCAAGGGGGGTCCCAGGGCGGGGAGCTGTTTTTT. Its protein product is CASSQGGSQGGELFF. V gene TRBV4-1 combines with J gene TRBJ2-2; D tentatively reads TRBD1 or TRBD2 (5 bases each). The germline V gene has CDR1 MGHRA and CDR2 YSYEKL. This CDR3 has 15 residues. V lost 1 base to trimming and J lost 7 bases, with 13 bases between them.

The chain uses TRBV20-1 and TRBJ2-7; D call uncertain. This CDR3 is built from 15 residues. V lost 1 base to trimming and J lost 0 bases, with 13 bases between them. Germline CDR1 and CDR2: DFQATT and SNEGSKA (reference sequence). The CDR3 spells CSARAFRQVSYEQYF. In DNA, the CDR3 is TGCAGTGCTAGAGCTTTTAGGCAGGTCTCCTACGAGCAGTACTTC.

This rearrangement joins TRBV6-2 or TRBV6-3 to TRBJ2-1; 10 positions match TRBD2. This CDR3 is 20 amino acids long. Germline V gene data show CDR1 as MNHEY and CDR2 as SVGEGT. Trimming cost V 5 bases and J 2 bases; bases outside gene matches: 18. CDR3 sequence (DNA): TGTGCCAGCAGTCCTATCGAGGGGGGAGCGGGAGGGAGACCCTACAATGAGCAGTTCTTC. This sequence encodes CASSPIEGGAGGRPYNEQFF.

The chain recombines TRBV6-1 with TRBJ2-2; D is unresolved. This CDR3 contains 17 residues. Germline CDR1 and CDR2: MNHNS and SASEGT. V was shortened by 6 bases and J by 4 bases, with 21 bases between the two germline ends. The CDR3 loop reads CASRFGFTTGRTGELFF. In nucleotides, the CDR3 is TGTGCCAGCAGATTCGGTTTTACGACGGGTCGCACCGGGGAGCTGTTTTTT.

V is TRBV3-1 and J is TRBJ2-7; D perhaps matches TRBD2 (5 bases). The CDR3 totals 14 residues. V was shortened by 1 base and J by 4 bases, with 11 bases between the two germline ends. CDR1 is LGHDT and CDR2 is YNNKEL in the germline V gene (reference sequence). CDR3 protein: CASSQGPGFYEQYF. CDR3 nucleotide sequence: TGTGCCAGCAGCCAAGGGCCGGGGTTTTACGAGCAGTACTTC.

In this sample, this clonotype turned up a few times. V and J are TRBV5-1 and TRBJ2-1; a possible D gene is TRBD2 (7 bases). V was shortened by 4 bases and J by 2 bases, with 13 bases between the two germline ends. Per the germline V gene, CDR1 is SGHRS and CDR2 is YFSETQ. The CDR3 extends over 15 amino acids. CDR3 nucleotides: TGCGCCAGCAGCCCGGACGGGGGGCCCTACAATGAGCAGTTCTTC. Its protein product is CASSPDGGPYNEQFF.

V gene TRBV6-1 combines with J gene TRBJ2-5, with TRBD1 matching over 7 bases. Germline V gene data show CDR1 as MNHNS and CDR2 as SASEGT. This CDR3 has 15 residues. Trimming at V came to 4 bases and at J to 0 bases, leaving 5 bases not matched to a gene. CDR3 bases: TGTGCCAGCAGTGGGACAGGAGGAAACCAAGAGACCCAGTACTTC. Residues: CASSGTGGNQETQYF.

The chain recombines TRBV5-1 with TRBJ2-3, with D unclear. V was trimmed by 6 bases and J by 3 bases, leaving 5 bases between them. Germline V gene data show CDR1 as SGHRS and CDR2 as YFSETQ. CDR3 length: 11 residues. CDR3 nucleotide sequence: TGCGCCAGCAAGTCAACAGATACGCAGTATTTT. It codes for CASKSTDTQYF. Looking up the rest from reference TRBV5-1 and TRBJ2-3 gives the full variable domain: KAGVTQTPRYLIKTRGQQVTLSCSPISGHRSVSWYQQTPGQGLQFLFEYFSETQRNKGNFPGRFSGRQFSNSRSEMNVSTLELGDSALYLCASKSTDTQYFGPGTRLTVL.

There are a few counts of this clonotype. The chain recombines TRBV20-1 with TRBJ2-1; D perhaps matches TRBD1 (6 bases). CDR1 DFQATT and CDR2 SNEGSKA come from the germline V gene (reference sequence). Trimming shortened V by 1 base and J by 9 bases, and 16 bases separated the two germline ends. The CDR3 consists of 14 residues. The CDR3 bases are TGCAGTGCTAGAGCAGGGGTAAAGTGGGGTGAGCAGTTCTTC. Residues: CSARAGVKWGEQFF.

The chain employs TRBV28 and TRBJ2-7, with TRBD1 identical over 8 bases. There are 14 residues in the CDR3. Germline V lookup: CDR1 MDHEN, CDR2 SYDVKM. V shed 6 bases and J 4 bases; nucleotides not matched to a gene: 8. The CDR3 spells CASRGDRSWYEQYF. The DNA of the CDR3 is TGTGCCAGCAGGGGGGACAGGTCGTGGTACGAGCAGTACTTC. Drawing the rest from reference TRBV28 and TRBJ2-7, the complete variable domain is DVKVTQSSRYLVKRTGEKVFLECVQDMDHENMFWYRQDPGLGLRLIYFSYDVKMKEKGDIPEGYSVSREKKERFSLILESASTNQTSMYLCASRGDRSWYEQYFGPGTRLTVT.

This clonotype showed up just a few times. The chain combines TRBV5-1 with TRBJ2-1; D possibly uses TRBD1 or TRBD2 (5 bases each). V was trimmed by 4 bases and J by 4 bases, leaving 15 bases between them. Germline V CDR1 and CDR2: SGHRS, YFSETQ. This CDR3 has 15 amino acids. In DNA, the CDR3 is TGCGCCAGCAGCAGGGGCGAAGCGGTATACAATGAGCAGTTCTTC. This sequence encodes CASSRGEAVYNEQFF. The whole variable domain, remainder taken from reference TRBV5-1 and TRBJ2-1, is KAGVTQTPRYLIKTRGQQVTLSCSPISGHRSVSWYQQTPGQGLQFLFEYFSETQRNKGNFPGRFSGRQFSNSRSEMNVSTLELGDSALYLCASSRGEAVYNEQFFGPGTRLTVL.

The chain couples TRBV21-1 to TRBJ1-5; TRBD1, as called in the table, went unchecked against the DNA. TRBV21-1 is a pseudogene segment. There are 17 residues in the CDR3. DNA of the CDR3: TGTGCCAGCAGCAATAAAGGACAGGGTTTAAGCAATCAGCCCCAGCATTTT. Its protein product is CASSNKGQGLSNQPQHF.

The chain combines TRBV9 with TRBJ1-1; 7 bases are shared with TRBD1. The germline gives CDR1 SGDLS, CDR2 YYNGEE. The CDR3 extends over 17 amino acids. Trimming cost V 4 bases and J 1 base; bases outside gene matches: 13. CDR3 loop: CASSPRHRGSGNTEAFF. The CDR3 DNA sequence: TGTGCCAGCAGCCCCAGACACAGGGGCAGCGGGAACACTGAAGCTTTCTTT. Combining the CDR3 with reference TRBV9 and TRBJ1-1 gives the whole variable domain DSGVTQTPKHLITATGQRVTLRCSPRSGDLSVYWYQQSLDQGLQFLIQYYNGEERAKGNILERFSAQQFPDLHSELNLSSLELGDSALYFCASSPRHRGSGNTEAFFGQGTRLTVV.

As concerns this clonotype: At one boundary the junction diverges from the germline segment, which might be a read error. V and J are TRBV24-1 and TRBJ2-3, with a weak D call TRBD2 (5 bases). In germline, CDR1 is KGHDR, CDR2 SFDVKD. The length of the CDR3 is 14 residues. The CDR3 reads CATGESGGTDTQYF. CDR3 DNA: TGTGCCACCGGTGAGTCCGGGGGCACAGATACGCAGTATTTT.

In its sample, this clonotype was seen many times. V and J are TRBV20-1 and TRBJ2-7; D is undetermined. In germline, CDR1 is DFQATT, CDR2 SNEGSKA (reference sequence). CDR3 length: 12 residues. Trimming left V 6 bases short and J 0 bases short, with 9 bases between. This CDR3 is CSARTPSYEQYF. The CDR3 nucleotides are TGCAGTGCGCGAACCCCCTCCTACGAGCAGTACTTC.

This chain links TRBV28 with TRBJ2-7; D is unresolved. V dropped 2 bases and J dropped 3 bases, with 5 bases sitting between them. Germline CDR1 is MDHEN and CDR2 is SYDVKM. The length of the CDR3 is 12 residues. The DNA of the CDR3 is TGTGCCAGCAGTTTAGCCTTCTACGAGCAGTACTTC. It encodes CASSLAFYEQYF.

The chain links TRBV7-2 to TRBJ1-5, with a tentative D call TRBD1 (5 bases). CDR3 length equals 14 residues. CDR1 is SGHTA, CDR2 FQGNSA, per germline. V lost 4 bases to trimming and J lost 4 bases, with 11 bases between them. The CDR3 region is CASSSQGRNQPQHF. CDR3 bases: TGTGCCAGCAGCTCCCAGGGTCGTAATCAGCCCCAGCATTTT.